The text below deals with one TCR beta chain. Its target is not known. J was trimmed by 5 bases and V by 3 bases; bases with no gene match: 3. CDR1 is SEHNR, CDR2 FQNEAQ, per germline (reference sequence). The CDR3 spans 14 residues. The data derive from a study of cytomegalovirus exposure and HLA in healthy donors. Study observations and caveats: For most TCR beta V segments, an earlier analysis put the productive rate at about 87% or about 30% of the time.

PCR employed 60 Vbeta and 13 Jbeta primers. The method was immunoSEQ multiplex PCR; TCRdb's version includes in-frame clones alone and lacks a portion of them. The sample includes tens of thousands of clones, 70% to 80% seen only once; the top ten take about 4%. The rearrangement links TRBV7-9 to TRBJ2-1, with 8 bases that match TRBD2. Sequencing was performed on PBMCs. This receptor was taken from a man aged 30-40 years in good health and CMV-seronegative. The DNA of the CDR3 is TGTGCCAGCAGCTTTGGCGGGGGGCACAATGAGCAGTTCTTC. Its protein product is CASSFGGGHNEQFF. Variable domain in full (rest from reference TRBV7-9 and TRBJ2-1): DTGVSQNPRHKITKRGQNVTFRCDPISEHNRLYWYRQTLGQGPEFLTYFQNEAQLEKSRLLSDRFSAERPKGSFSTLEIQRTEQGDSAMYLCASSFGGGHNEQFFGPGTRLTVL.